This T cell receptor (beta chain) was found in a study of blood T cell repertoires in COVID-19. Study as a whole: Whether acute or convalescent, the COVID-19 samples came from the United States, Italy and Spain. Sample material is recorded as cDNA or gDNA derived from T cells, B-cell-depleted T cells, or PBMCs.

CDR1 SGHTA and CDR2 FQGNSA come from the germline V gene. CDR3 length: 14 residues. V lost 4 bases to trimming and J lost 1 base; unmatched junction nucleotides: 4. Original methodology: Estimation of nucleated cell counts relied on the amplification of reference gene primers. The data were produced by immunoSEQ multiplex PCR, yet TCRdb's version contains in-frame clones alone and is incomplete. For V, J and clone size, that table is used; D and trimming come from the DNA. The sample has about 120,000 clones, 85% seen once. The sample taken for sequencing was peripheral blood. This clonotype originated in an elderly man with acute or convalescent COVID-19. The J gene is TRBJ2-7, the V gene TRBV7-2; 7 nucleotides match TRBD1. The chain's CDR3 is CASSSETGSYEQYF. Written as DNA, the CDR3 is TGTGCCAGCAGCTCTGAGACAGGGTCCTACGAGCAGTACTTC.